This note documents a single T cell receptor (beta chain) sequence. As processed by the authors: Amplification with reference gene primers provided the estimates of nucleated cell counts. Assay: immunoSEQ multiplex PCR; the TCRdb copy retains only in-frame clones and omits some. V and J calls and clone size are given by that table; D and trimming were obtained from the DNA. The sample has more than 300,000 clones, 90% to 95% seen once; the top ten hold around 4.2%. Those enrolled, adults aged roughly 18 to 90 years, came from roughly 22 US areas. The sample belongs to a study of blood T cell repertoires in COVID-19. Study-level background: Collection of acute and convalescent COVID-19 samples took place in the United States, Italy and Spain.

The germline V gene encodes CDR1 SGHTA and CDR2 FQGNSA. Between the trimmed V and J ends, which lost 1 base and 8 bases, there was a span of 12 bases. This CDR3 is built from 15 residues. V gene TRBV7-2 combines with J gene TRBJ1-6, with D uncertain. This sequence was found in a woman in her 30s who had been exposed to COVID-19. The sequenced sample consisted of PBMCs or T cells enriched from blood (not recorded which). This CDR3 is CASSLGQVNDSPLHF. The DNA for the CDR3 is TGTGCCAGCAGCTTAGGCCAGGTTAATGATTCACCCCTCCACTTT.